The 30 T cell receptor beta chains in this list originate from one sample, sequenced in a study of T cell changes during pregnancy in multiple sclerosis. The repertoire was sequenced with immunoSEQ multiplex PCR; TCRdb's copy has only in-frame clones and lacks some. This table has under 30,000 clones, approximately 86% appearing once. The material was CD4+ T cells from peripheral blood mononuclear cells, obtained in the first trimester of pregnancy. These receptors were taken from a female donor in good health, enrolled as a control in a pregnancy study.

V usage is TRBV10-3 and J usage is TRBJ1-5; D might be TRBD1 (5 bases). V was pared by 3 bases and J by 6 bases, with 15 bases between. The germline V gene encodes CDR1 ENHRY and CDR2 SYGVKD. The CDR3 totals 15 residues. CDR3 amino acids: CAISDSRRGVQPQHF. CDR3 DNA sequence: TGTGCCATCAGTGACAGTCGGAGGGGCGTTCAGCCCCAGCATTTT.

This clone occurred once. The CDR3 region is CASSFGREGETQYF. The CDR3 DNA reads as TGTGCCAGCAGCTTCGGAAGGGAGGGGGAGACCCAGTACTTC. The V gene is TRBV7-6, the J gene TRBJ2-5; 7 bases are shared with TRBD2. The germline V gene has CDR1 SGHVS and CDR2 FNYEAQ. Trimming removed 3 bases from V and 5 bases from J; junction bases left unmatched: 6. The CDR3 spans 14 residues.

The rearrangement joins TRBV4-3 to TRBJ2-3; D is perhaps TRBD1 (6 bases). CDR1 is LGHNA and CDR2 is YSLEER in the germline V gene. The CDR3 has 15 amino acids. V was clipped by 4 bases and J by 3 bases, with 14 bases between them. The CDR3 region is CASSPGQGPTDTQYF. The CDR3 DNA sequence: TGCGCCAGCAGCCCGGGACAAGGCCCTACAGATACGCAGTATTTT.

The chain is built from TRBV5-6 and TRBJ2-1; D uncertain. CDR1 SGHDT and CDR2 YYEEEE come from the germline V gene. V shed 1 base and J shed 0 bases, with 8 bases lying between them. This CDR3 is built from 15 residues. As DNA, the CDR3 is TGTGCCAGCAGCTTGAGGCGGAACTCCTACAATGAGCAGTTCTTC. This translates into CASSLRRNSYNEQFF.

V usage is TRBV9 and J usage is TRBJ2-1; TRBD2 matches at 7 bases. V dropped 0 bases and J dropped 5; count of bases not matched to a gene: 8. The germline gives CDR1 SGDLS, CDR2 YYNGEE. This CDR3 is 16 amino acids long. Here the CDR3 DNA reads TGTGCCAGCAGCGTAGGTTGGAGCGGGGTTAACAATGAGCAGTTCTTC. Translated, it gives CASSVGWSGVNNEQFF.

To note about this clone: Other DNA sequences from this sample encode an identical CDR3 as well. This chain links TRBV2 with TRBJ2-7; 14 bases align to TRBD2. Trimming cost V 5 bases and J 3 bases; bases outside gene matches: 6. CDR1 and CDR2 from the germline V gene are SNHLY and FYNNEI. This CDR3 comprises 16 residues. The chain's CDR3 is CASSNGGTSGSYEQYF. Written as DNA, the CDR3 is TGTGCCAGCAGTAACGGCGGGACTAGCGGGAGCTACGAGCAGTACTTC.

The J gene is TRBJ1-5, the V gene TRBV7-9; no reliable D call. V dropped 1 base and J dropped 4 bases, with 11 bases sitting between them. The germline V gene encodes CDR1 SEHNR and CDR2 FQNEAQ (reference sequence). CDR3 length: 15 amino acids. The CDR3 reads CASSLDLEVNQPQHF. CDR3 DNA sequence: TGTGCCAGCAGCTTAGACTTGGAGGTTAATCAGCCCCAGCATTTT.

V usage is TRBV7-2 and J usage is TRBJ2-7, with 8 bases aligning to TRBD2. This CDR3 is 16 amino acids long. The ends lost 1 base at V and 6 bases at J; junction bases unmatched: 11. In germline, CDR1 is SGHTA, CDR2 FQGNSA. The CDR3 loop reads CASSLGRGGLSGEQYF. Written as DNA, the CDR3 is TGTGCCAGCAGCTTAGGACGGGGGGGACTCTCCGGCGAGCAGTACTTC. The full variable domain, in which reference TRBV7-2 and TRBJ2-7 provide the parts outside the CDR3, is GAGVSQSPSNKVTEKGKDVELRCDPISGHTALYWYRQSLGQGLEFLIYFQGNSAPDKSGLPSDRFSAERTGGSVSTLTIQRTQQEDSAVYLCASSLGRGGLSGEQYFGPGTRLTVT.

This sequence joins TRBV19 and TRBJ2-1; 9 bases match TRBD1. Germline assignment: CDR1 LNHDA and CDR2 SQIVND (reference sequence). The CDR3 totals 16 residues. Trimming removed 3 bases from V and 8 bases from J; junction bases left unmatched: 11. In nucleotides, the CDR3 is TGTGCCAGTAGTATGGGGGCCGAGACAGGGGGGTATGAGCAGTTCTTC. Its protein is CASSMGAETGGYEQFF.

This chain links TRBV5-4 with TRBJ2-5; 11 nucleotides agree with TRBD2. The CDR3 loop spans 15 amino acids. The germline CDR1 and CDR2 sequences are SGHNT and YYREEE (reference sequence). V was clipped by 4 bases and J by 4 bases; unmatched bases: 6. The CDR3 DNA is TGTGCCAGCAGCCCTCTAGCGGGGGGCCCAGAGACCCAGTACTTC. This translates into CASSPLAGGPETQYF.

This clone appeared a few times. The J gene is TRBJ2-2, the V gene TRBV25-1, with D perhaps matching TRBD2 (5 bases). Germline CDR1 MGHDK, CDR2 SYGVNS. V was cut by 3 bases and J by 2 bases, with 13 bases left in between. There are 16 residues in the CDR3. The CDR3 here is CASSDFRGFNTGELFF. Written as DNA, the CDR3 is TGTGCCAGCAGTGACTTTCGCGGGTTTAACACCGGGGAGCTGTTTTTT. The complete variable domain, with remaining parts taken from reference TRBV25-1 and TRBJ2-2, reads EADIYQTPRYLVIGTGKKITLECSQTMGHDKMYWYQQDPGMELHLIHYSYGVNSTEKGDLSSESTVSRIRTEHFPLTLESARPSHTSQYLCASSDFRGFNTGELFFGEGSRLTVL.

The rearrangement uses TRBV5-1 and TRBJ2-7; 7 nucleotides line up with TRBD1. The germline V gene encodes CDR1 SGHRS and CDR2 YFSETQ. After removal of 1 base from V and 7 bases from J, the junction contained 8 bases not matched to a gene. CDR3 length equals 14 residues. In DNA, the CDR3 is TGCGCCAGCAGCTTGAGACAGGGAGCGAAGGAGCAGTACTTC. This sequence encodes CASSLRQGAKEQYF.

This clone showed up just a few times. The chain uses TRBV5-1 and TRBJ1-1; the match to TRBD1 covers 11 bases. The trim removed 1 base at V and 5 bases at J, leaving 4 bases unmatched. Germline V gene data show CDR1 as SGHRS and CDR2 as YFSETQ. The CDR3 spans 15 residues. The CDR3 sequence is CASSLWTGGPTEAFF. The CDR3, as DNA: TGCGCCAGCAGCTTGTGGACAGGGGGCCCTACTGAAGCTTTCTTT.

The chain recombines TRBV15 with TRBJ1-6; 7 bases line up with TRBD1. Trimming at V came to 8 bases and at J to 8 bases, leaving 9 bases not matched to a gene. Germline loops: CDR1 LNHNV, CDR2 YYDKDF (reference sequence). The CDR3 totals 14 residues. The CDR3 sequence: CATSSGTDYSPLHF. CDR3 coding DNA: TGTGCCACCTCCTCCGGGACAGATTATTCACCCCTCCACTTT. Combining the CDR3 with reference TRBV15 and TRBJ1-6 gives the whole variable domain DAMVIQNPRYQVTQFGKPVTLSCSQTLNHNVMYWYQQKSSQAPKLLFHYYDKDFNNEADTPDNFQSRRPNTSFCFLDIRSPGLGDTAMYLCATSSGTDYSPLHFGNGTRLTVT.

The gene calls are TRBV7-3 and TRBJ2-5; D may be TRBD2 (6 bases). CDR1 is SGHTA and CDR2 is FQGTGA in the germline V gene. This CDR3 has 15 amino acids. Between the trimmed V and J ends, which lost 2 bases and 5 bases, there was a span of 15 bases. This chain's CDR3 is CASSLGAGSGETQYF. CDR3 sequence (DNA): TGTGCCAGCAGCTTAGGGGCGGGGTCGGGGGAGACCCAGTACTTC.

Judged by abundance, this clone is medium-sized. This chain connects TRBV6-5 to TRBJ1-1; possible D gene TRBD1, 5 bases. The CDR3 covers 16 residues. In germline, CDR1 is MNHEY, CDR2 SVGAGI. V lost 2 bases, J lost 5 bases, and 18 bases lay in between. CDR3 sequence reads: CASSYLRGAGPTEAFF. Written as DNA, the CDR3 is TGTGCCAGCAGTTACCTCCGTGGGGCAGGGCCTACTGAAGCTTTCTTT.

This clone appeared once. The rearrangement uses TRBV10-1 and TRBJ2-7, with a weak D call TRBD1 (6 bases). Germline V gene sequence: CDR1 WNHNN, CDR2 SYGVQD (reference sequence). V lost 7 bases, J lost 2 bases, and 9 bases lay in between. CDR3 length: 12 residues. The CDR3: CASITGTYEQYF. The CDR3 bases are TGCGCCAGCATTACAGGGACCTACGAGCAGTACTTC.

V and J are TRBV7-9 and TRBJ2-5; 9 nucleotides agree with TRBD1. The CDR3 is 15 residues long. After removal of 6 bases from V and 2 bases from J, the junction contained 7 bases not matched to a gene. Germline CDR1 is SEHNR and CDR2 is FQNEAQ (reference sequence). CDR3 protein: CASRSRDRDQETQYF. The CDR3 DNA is TGTGCCAGCAGATCCCGGGACAGGGATCAAGAGACCCAGTACTTC.

The CDR3 bases are TGTGCCAGCAGCTTGGGACAGGTATACTCGAACACTGAAGCTTTCTTT. The encoded protein is CASSLGQVYSNTEAFF. J is TRBJ1-1 and V is TRBV5-4; D may be TRBD1 (6 bases). The germline V and J ends were trimmed by 0 bases and 1 base, with 13 bases remaining between them. The CDR3 runs 16 residues. The germline V gene encodes CDR1 SGHNT and CDR2 YYREEE (reference sequence).

CDR3 in DNA: TGTGCCAGCATCAATGATCAGCCCCAGCATTTT. Translated: CASINDQPQHF. The chain combines TRBV6-4 with TRBJ1-5; D gene uncertain. The CDR3 is 11 residues long. Trimming removed 7 bases from V and 5 bases from J, with 6 bases in between. Germline lookup yields CDR1 MRHNA and CDR2 SNTAGT.

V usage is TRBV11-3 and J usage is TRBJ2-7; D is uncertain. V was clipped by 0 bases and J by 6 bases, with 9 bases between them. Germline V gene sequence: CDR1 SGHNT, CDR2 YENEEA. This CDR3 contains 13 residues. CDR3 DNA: TGTGCCAGCAGCTTAGAAGGCGGCAGCGAGCAGTACTTC. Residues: CASSLEGGSEQYF.

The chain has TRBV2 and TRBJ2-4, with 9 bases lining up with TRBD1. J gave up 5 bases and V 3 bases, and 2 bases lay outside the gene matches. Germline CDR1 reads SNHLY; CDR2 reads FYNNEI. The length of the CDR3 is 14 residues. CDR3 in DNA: TGTGCCAGCAGTGACCGACAGGGGGAAAACATTCAGTACTTC. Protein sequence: CASSDRQGENIQYF.

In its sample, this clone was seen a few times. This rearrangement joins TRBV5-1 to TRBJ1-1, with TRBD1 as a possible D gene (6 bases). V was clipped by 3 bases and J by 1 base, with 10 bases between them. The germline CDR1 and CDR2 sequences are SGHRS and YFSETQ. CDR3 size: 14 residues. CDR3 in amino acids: CASSYDRRNTEAFF. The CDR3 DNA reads TGCGCCAGCAGCTACGACAGGCGGAACACTGAAGCTTTCTTT.

The CDR3 is CASSYDLGQGWGNTIYF. The CDR3 region has the DNA TGTGCCAGCAGCTACGACCTAGGACAGGGATGGGGAAACACCATATATTTT. The chain recombines TRBV5-6 with TRBJ1-3, with TRBD1 identical over 8 bases. Trimming took 3 bases from V and 4 from J; bases not matched to a gene: 12. CDR1 SGHDT and CDR2 YYEEEE come from the germline V gene. The CDR3 spans 17 residues.

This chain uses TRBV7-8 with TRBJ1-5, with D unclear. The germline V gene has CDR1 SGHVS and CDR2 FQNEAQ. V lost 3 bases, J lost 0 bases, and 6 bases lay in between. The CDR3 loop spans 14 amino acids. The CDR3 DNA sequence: TGTGCCAGCAGCTTTGAGGTTAGCAATCAGCCCCAGCATTTT. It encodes CASSFEVSNQPQHF.

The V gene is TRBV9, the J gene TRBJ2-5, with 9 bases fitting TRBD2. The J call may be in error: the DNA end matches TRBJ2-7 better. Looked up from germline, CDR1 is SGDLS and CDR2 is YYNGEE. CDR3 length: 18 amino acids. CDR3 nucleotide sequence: TGTGCCAGCAGCGTAGGAGGGGTCGGTAGCGGGAGCCAGTACGAGCAGTACTTC. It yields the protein CASSVGGVGSGSQYEQYF.

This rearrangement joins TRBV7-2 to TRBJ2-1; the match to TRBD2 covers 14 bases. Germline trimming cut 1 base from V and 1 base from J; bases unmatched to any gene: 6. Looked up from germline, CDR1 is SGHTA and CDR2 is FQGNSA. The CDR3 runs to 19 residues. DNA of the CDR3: TGTGCCAGCAGCTTAGGAGGACTAGCGGGGGGCCGGTCCTACAATGAGCAGTTCTTC. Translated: CASSLGGLAGGRSYNEQFF.

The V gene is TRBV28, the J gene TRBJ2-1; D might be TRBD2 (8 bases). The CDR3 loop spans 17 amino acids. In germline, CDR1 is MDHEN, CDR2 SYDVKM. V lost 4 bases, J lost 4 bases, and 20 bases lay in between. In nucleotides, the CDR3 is TGTGCCAGCAGTTCAGAGGGGGCGGGAGGCCTTTACAATGAGCAGTTCTTC. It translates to CASSSEGAGGLYNEQFF.

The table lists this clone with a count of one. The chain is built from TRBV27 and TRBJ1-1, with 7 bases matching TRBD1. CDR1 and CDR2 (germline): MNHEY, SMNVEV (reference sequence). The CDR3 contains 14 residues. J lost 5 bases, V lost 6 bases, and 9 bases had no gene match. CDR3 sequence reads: CASRVDRVTTEAFF. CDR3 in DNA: TGTGCCAGCAGGGTTGACAGGGTGACTACTGAAGCTTTCTTT.

The CDR3: CASSEAMGGNEKLFF. CDR3 sequence (DNA): TGTGCCAGCAGTGAAGCGATGGGGGGTAATGAAAAACTGTTTTTT. The chain uses TRBV6-1 and TRBJ1-4; tentatively, D is TRBD1 (5 bases). V dropped 0 bases and J dropped 4 bases, with 9 bases sitting between them. The length of the CDR3 is 15 residues. Germline V CDR1 and CDR2: MNHNS, SASEGT.